This T cell receptor (beta chain) was documented in a study of response to subunit inactivated influenza vaccine (dated 2018 in TCRdb). Context from the whole study: Deep quantitative profiling of the T cell receptor repertoire was used in the study to follow responses to a trivalent subunit inactivated influenza vaccine.

Reading the label with the study, this specimen's time point is: 45 days after influenza vaccine administration. There are 13 amino acids in the CDR3, from cysteine to phenylalanine inclusive. Only the CDR3 DNA stays, 39 bases, in frame from base 1. Via the germline V gene (reference sequence), CDR1 is MNHEY and CDR2 SMNVEV. Compared with germline, V lacks 6 bases and J lacks 6 bases; bases without a gene match: 6. Library generation was performed with RT-PCR. Sequencing took place on an Illumina HiSeq 2500. Clones were called with MiXCR by TCRdb after fastp trimmed the public reads at Q25, and only in-frame beta chains were retained. CDR3 protein duplicates are merged, each entry listing the most common genes and DNA. The sample table holds about 160,000 distinct CDR3 sequences, of which 11% were seen once. Of the sample, 9.5% to 15% falls within the top ten clones. Of note for this clonotype: Its cognate antigen has yet to be identified. The sample holds no much larger clone one base away, and base qualities are not on file.

What the work shows at the level of the full study, not this receptor alone: According to the authors, only a limited number of new T cells may be recruited by each seasonal influenza vaccination.

Specimen: non-naive T cells sorted from PBMCs, collected roughly 47 days after vaccination. In light of the paper, this sample's cell subset or site label describes: memory T cell fraction. The receptor was isolated from a man aged 50-59 years who received an inactivated influenza vaccine. Donor details come from another sample of the same person, matched by shared clones. The sequence is built from TRBV27 and TRBJ1-1, with 8 junctional bases fitting TRBD1. The CDR3 here reads CASRKDRVAEAFF. The nucleotide sequence is TGTGCCAGCAGAAAGGACAGGGTTGCTGAAGCTTTCTTT.